This T cell receptor beta chain appears in the sequencing data of a study of cytotoxic CD8 clonotypes in ibrutinib-treated CLL. Study at large: Partial responses numbered some 25 and complete responses 2; after a median around 68 months, roughly 15 stayed remitted and about 12 progressed. Study-level results: There were differences in sampling times between sustained-remission and progressing patients.

Produced via immunoSEQ multiplex PCR; TCRdb's table is partial and in-frame only. The profile shows roughly 52,000 clones, 53% of them singletons. V gave up 6 bases and J gave up 1 base; unmatched junction bases: 8. CDR1 is MNHEY and CDR2 is SMNVEV in the germline V gene (reference sequence). This CDR3 has 15 amino acids. This clone was seen many times. As yet, its antigen is unknown. The input for sequencing was PBMCs, taken after 12 months of ibrutinib treatment. This chain uses TRBV27 with TRBJ1-2; TRBD1 agrees at 7 bases. This TCR was sampled from a human donor with chronic lymphocytic leukemia. The CDR3 nucleotides are TGTGCCAGCAGAGTAAGACAGGGAGATAACTATGGCTACACCTTC. It codes for CASRVRQGDNYGYTF.